The sequence of this TCR beta chain was determined in a study of early T cells in non-severe SARS-CoV-2 infection. Study in general: The sequenced material was bulk RNA from unsorted whole blood, and its chains were unpaired.

cDNA molecules, individually, were tagged with unique molecular identifiers. TCRdb reprocessed the 5' RACE reads via MiXCR and lists one record per CDR3 protein. The sample has tens of thousands of distinct CDR3 sequences, 5% to 5.5% seen once; the top ten hold 4.5% to 5.5%. V shed 2 bases and J shed 4 bases, with 12 bases lying between them. The germline V gene has CDR1 SGHRS and CDR2 YFSETQ. The CDR3 has 14 amino acids. Whole-study results and caveats: VDJdb-based annotation leaned toward anti-spike CD8 responses and missed private and CD4 specificities.

This clonotype has ten or more counts. Its antigen is as yet unknown. This clonotype originated in an adult who was a healthcare worker with PCR-confirmed SARS-CoV-2 infection or an uninfected control (not recorded which). The source material was whole blood, sampled at baseline. The J gene is TRBJ1-1, the V gene TRBV5-1; D uncertain. The CDR3 DNA sequence: TGCGCCAGCAGCTTCGGTCCTTCGGTCACTGAAGCTTTCTTT. This sequence encodes CASSFGPSVTEAFF.